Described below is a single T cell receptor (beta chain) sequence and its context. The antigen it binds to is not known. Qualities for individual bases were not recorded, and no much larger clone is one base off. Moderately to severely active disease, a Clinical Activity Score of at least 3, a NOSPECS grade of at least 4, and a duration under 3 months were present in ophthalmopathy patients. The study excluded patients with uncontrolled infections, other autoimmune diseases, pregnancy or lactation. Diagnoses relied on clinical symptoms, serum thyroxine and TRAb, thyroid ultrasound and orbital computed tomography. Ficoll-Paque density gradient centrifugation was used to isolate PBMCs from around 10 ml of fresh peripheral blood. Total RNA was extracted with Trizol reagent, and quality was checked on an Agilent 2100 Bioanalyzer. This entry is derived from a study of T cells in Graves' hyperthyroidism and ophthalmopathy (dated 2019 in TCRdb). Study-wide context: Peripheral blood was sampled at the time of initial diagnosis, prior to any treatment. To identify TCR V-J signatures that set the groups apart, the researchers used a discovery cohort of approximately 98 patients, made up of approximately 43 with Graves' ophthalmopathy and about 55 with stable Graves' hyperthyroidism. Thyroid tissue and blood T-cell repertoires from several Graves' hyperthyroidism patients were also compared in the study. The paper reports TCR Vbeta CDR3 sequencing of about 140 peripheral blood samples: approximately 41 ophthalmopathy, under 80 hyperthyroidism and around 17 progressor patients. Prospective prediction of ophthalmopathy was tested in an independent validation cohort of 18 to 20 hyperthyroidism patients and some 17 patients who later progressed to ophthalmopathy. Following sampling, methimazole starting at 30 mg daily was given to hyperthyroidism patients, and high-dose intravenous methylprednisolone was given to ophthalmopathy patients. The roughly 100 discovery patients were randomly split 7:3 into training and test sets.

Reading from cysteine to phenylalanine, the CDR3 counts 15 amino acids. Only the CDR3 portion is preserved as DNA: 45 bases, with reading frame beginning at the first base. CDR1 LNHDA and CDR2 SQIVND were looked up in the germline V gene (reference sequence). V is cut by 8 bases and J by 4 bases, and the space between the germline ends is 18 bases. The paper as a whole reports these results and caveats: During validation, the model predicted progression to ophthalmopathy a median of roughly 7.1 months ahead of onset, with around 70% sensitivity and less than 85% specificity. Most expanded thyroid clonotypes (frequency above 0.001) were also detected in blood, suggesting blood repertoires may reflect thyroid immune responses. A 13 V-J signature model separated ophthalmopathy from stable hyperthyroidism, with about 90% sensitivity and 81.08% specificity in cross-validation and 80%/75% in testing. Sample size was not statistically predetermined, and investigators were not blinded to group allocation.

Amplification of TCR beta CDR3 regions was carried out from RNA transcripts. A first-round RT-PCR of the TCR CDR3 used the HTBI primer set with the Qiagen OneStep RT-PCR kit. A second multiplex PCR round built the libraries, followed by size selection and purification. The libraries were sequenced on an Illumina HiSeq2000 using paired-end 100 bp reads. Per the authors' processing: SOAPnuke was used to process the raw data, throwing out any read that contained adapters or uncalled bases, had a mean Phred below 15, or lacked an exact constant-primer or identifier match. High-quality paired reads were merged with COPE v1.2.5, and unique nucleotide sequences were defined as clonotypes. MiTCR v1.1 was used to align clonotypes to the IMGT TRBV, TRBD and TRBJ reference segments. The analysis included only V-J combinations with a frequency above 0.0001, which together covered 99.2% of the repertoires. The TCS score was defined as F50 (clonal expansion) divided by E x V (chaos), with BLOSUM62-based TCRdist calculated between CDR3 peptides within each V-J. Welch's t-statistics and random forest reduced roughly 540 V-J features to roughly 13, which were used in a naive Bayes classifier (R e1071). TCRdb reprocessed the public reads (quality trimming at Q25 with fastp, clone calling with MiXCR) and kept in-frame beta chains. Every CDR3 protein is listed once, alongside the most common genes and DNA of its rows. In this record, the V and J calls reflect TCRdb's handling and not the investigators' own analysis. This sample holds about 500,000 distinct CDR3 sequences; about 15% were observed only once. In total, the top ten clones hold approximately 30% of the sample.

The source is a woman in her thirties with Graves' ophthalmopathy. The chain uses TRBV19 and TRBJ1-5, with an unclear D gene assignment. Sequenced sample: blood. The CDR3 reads CASEVTGLLNQPQHF. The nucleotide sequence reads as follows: TGTGCCAGTGAAGTGACGGGTCTCTTGAATCAGCCCCAGCATTTT.